Following are 11 T cell receptor beta chains from one sample sequenced in a study of blood T cell repertoires in COVID-19. Assay: immunoSEQ multiplex PCR; the TCRdb copy retains only in-frame clones and omits some. Seen here are about 670,000 clones, 85% to 90% observed once, and the top ten hold about 0.24%. The specimen sequenced was peripheral blood. Every receptor here comes from a woman between 18 and 29 years old with acute or convalescent COVID-19.

This chain uses TRBV19 with TRBJ2-3; 11 bases map to TRBD2. The V gene end was trimmed by 6 bases and the J gene end by 1 base; junction bases not matched to a gene: 3. This CDR3 comprises 15 residues. Germline V lookup: CDR1 LNHDA, CDR2 SQIVND (reference sequence). The DNA of the CDR3 is TGTGCCAGTAGGCCACTAGCGGGGGGCACAGATACGCAGTATTTT. It is translated as CASRPLAGGTDTQYF.

The gene calls are TRBV24-1 and TRBJ1-2; 7 bases are shared with TRBD1. This CDR3 region has 14 residues. Per germline, CDR1 KGHDR and CDR2 SFDVKD. The J segment lost 4 bases and the V segment lost 4 bases, leaving 5 bases of the junction unmatched. CDR3: CATSDLDRLYGYTF. DNA of the CDR3: TGTGCCACCAGTGACCTGGACAGGCTCTATGGCTACACCTTC.

The chain recombines TRBV5-1 with TRBJ1-1; a weak D match, TRBD1 (6 bases). Trimming cost V 3 bases and J 5 bases, with 14 bases left between them. This CDR3 comprises 14 residues. CDR1 SGHRS and CDR2 YFSETQ come from the germline V gene. The CDR3, as DNA: TGCGCCAGCAGCTCGCAGGGGTCCGGGACTGAAGCTTTCTTT. This encodes CASSSQGSGTEAFF.

A single count supports this clone. V is TRBV20-1 and J is TRBJ2-2; D gene uncertain. CDR1 DFQATT and CDR2 SNEGSKA come from the germline V gene (reference sequence). Trimming stripped 5 bases from V and 7 bases from J, with 8 bases between. The CDR3 has 11 residues. DNA for the CDR3: TGCAGTGCTTACTACGTCGGGGAGCTGTTTTTT. Amino acids: CSAYYVGELFF.

The genes are TRBV9 and TRBJ1-1; TRBD1 aligns across 8 bases. The CDR3 has 14 residues. V lost 5 bases, J lost 6 bases, and 9 bases stayed unmatched. Germline CDR1 reads SGDLS; CDR2 reads YYNGEE. This CDR3 is CASRQGQGVSEAFF. CDR3 DNA sequence: TGTGCCAGCAGACAAGGACAGGGTGTCTCTGAAGCTTTCTTT.

J is TRBJ1-1 and V is TRBV7-9; D perhaps matches TRBD1 (6 bases). CDR1 SEHNR and CDR2 FQNEAQ come from the germline V gene (reference sequence). Deletions cut 5 bases from V and 1 base from J, with 14 bases between. The CDR3 extends over 15 amino acids. The CDR3 loop reads CASSPGPGQNTEAFF. The CDR3, as DNA: TGTGCCAGCAGCCCCGGCCCGGGACAGAACACTGAAGCTTTCTTT. Using reference TRBV7-9 and TRBJ1-1 for the parts outside the CDR3, the full variable domain is DTGVSQNPRHKITKRGQNVTFRCDPISEHNRLYWYRQTLGQGPEFLTYFQNEAQLEKSRLLSDRFSAERPKGSFSTLEIQRTEQGDSAMYLCASSPGPGQNTEAFFGQGTRLTVV.

The chain is built from TRBV19 and TRBJ1-2; TRBD1 agrees at 8 bases. CDR1 is LNHDA, CDR2 SQIVND, per germline (reference sequence). CDR3 size: 13 residues. V trimming: 9 bases; J trimming: 7 bases; junction bases outside the gene matches: 10. This chain's CDR3 is CASKTGEVAGYTF. Written as DNA, the CDR3 is TGTGCCAGCAAGACAGGGGAAGTCGCTGGCTACACCTTC. The variable domain in full, completed from reference TRBV19 and TRBJ1-2, reads DGGITQSPKYLFRKEGQNVTLSCEQNLNHDAMYWYRQDPGQGLRLIYYSQIVNDFQKGDIAEGYSVSREKKESFPLTVTSAQKNPTAFYLCASKTGEVAGYTFGSGTRLTVV.

The chain links TRBV10-2 to TRBJ2-7, with a possible D match to TRBD2 (5 bases). This CDR3 is built from 17 residues. Per the germline V gene, CDR1 is WSHSY and CDR2 is SAAADI. The V and J ends lost 4 bases and 6 bases respectively, with 25 bases between them. The CDR3 DNA reads as TGCGCCAGCAGTGTCGGGAAACATGGGGTATTCAAGAGCGAGCAGTACTTC. It is translated as CASSVGKHGVFKSEQYF.

This clone was seen once. The chain links TRBV3-1 (or the pseudogene TRBV3-2) to TRBJ1-2; TRBD1 might be the D (6 bases). V was trimmed by 2 bases and J by 8 bases, leaving 12 bases between them. The germline V gene encodes CDR1 LGHDT and CDR2 YNNKEL (reference sequence). This CDR3 has 13 residues. The CDR3 here is CASSQNTGTGYTF. In nucleotides, the CDR3 is TGTGCCAGCAGCCAAAATACAGGGACCGGCTACACCTTC.

The chain uses TRBV7-8 and TRBJ1-4; TRBD1 agrees at 7 bases. There are 19 residues in the CDR3. CDR1 is SGHVS, CDR2 FQNEAQ, per germline. The V and J ends lost 2 bases and 4 bases, in that order; junction bases with no gene match: 16. DNA for the CDR3: TGTGCCAGCAGCTTATTTTTGTCGAGAGGGACAGATGATAATGAAAAACTGTTTTTT. Translation gives CASSLFLSRGTDDNEKLFF.

This clone occurred once. This rearrangement joins TRBV3-1 (or the pseudogene TRBV3-2) to TRBJ2-1, with D maybe TRBD1 (5 bases). Germline assignment: CDR1 LGHDT and CDR2 YNNKEL (reference sequence). The V and J ends lost 8 bases and 6 bases respectively, with 11 bases between them. This CDR3 comprises 12 residues. In DNA form, the CDR3 reads TGTGCCAGCTCACGCAGGGCCAATGAGCAGTTCTTC. Protein sequence: CASSRRANEQFF.